This is a list of T cell receptor beta chains from one sample in a study of blood T cell repertoires in COVID-19. Only in-frame clones appear in the TCRdb table, and some are missing; sequencing was by immunoSEQ multiplex PCR. This sample has 100,000 or so clones, with 75% to 90% found just once. Sequenced material: peripheral blood. These receptors were collected from a man in his fifties or sixties with acute or convalescent COVID-19. Each CDR3 is given with its conserved first and last residue. Each record gives: clone size, J gene, D gene, V gene, CDR3 DNA, CDR3 protein. A D gene is named only where the DNA matches it firmly. Part of the rows lack a size; the others show once, few, many or a class for expanded clones.

- TRBJ2-5 TRBD2 TRBV18 TGTGCCAGCTCCAGGACTAGCGGGGGGGCCTACCGTCGAGAGACCCAGTACTTC CASSRTSGGAYRRETQYF
- TRBJ1-2 TRBD1 TRBV20-1 TGCAGTGCTAGTGACAGGGTTGGATATGGCTACACCTTC CSASDRVGYGYTF
- TRBJ1-6 TRBD1 TRBV7-2 TGTGCCAGCAGTGAGGACAGGAACGATAATTCACCCCTCCACTTT CASSEDRNDNSPLHF
- TRBJ1-2 - TRBV12-3/TRBV12-4 TGTGCCAGCAACAACAGGGACGGCTACACCTTC CASNNRDGYTF
- TRBJ1-1 - TRBV6-2/TRBV6-3 TGTGCCAGCAGTTATGGGCAAGGTCGGGGCACTGAAGCTTTCTTT CASSYGQGRGTEAFF
- TRBJ2-2 TRBD2 TRBV5-1 TGCGCCAGCAGCTCCCAAAGCGGGGGGTCCTCAGGGGAGCTGTTTTTT CASSSQSGGSSGELFF
- TRBJ2-3 - TRBV9 TGTGCCAGCAGCGGTCTAGCGATTAGCACAGATACGCAGTATTTT CASSGLAISTDTQYF
- TRBJ2-5 - TRBV9 TGTGCCAGCAGCCCCCAGGGGAGGGGGGGAGAGACCCAGTACTTC CASSPQGRGGETQYF
- TRBJ2-7 - TRBV27 TGTGCCAGCAGGCGGAAGCCGTCCTACGAGCAGTACTTC CASRRKPSYEQYF
- TRBJ1-6 - TRBV12-3/TRBV12-4 TGTGCCAGCAAAGGAGTAGGTAATTCACCCCTCCACTTT CASKGVGNSPLHF
few TRBJ1-6 - TRBV14 TGTGCCAGCAGCCTAAACAGGGTTAATTCACCCCTCCACTTT CASSLNRVNSPLHF
- TRBJ2-1 - TRBV19 TGTGCCAGTACGGCGGAGACCTCCTACAATGAGCAGTTCTTC CASTAETSYNEQFF
- TRBJ2-7 - TRBV24-1 TGTGCCACCGGAGGGTACGAGCAGTACTTC CATGGYEQYF
- TRBJ2-2 - TRBV30 TGTGCCTGGAGTGTAATCCTCAGGGTCGGGGAGCTGTTTTTT CAWSVILRVGELFF
- TRBJ2-7 TRBD1 TRBV27 TGTGCCAGCAGTTCTGGACAGGGGAGCTCCTACGAGCAGTACTTC CASSSGQGSSYEQYF
- TRBJ1-6 - TRBV30 TGTGCCTGGAGTGAGTTAGGGACAAAAAATAATTCACCCCTCCACTTT CAWSELGTKNNSPLHF
once TRBJ1-5 - TRBV14 TGTGCCAGCAGCCAAGACCTCTCCCAGCCCCAGCATTTT CASSQDLSQPQHF
- TRBJ1-1 TRBD1 TRBV19 TGTGCCAGTAGTGCCCGGGACAGGGGGCGTGGCACTGAAGCTTTCTTT CASSARDRGRGTEAFF
- TRBJ2-3 - TRBV6-6 TGTGCCAGCAGTTCCCCCGGGAGCACAGATACGCAGTATTTT CASSSPGSTDTQYF
- TRBJ1-4 - TRBV6-5 TGTGCCAGCAGTTACTCCAACAACCCTGAAAAACTGTTTTTT CASSYSNNPEKLFF
- TRBJ1-4 TRBD1 TRBV6-5 TGTGCCAGCAGGAGACAGGGGCAAGGTGAAAAACTGTTTTTT CASRRQGQGEKLFF
- TRBJ2-4 - TRBV4-1 TGCGCCAGCAGCCCAGACAGGTTTTTCGAAAACATTCAGTACTTC CASSPDRFFENIQYF
- TRBJ1-1 - TRBV18 TGTGCCAGCTCCGCAGGGGCCGGGAACACTGAAGCTTTCTTT CASSAGAGNTEAFF
- TRBJ1-1 TRBD1 TRBV19 TGTGCCAGTAGTGAGGACAGGGGTAGAGGGAACACTGAAGCTTTCTTT CASSEDRGRGNTEAFF
- TRBJ1-2 TRBD1 TRBV2 TGTGCCAGCAGTGAACAGGGGGCTCGGTATGGCTACACCTTC CASSEQGARYGYTF
- TRBJ2-3 - TRBV2 TGTGCCAGCAGTGAACTACCCCTGGGAATTCTAGCGCTGGATACGCAGTATTTT CASSELPLGILALDTQYF
- TRBJ2-2 - TRBV27 TGTGCCAGCAGTTTATCGAGACAGTTGGCGAACACCGGGGAGCTGTTTTTT CASSLSRQLANTGELFF
- TRBJ2-2 TRBD2 TRBV9 TGTGCCAGCAGCGTAGTCGGTAGCGGGATCACCGGGGAGCTGTTTTTT CASSVVGSGITGELFF
once TRBJ2-3 - TRBV7-8 TGTGCCAGCAGCACGCCCGGAACAGGAGGAGGGAACACAGATACGCAGTATTTT CASSTPGTGGGNTDTQYF
- TRBJ1-5 TRBD1 TRBV3-1/TRBV3-2 TGTGCCAGCAGCCTTACGCAGGGGGGCAATCAGCCCCAGCATTTT CASSLTQGGNQPQHF
- TRBJ2-5 - TRBV7-2 TGTGCCAGCAGCGCTCTTGGGCGCGTTGAGACCCAGTACTTC CASSALGRVETQYF
- TRBJ1-5 - TRBV6-5 TGTGCCAGCACCCTCGCAGCAGGGGGCAATCAGCCCCAGCATTTT CASTLAAGGNQPQHF
once TRBJ2-3 TRBD1 TRBV29-1 TGCAGCGCTAGGACAGGGGCGGTTACGCAGTATTTT CSARTGAVTQYF
- TRBJ1-2 - TRBV30 TGTGCCTGGAGTGAGGCAGGGAACTATGGCTACACCTTC CAWSEAGNYGYTF
few TRBJ1-5 TRBD1 TRBV5-8 TGTGCCAGCAGCCCAGGGGGCTGGGGTCAGCCCCAGCATTTT CASSPGGWGQPQHF
- TRBJ1-5 TRBD1 TRBV7-2 TGTGCCAGCAGTCCCATGGCCCAGGGGGAATGGAGCAATCAGCCCCAGCATTTT CASSPMAQGEWSNQPQHF
- TRBJ2-1 - TRBV7-9 TGTGCCAGCAGCTTAGGTTTACTTGGAGACAATGAGCAGTTCTTC CASSLGLLGDNEQFF
- TRBJ1-3 - TRBV9 TGTGCCAGCAGCGTACAGGCCAGCCCTGAAAACACCATATATTTT CASSVQASPENTIYF
- TRBJ1-1 - TRBV6-6 TGTGCCAGCAGTTACCGGGTGAACACTGAAGCTTTCTTT CASSYRVNTEAFF
- TRBJ2-5 - TRBV7-2 TGTGCCAGCAGCCCGTGGCGGGGCGGCGAAGAGACCCAGTACTTC CASSPWRGGEETQYF
- TRBJ2-5 TRBD2 TRBV27 TGTGCCAGCAGTACCTCGGGACTAGCGGGATTAGAGGGGGCGACCCAGTACTTC CASSTSGLAGLEGATQYF